This record looks at one T cell receptor beta chain sequence and its context. Antigen specificity is unknown. This CDR3 has 16 amino acids. CDR1 is KGHSH and CDR2 is LQKENI in the germline V gene. J lost 0 bases, V lost 3 bases, and 5 bases had no gene match. This sample stems from a study of T cell responses to AZD1222 COVID-19 vaccine. Study-wide results and limits: Clonal diversity may have been underestimated, and the donors were mostly white British, with more females than males.

TCRdb's table, derived via immunoSEQ multiplex PCR, lists solely in-frame clones and lacks some. The table records 100,000 to 150,000 clones, 70% to 90% of them present only once. The sample was peripheral blood, taken 28 days after the second AZD1222 dose. The V and J genes are TRBV18 and TRBJ2-5; TRBD2 matches 9 bases. This sequence was found in an adult who received the AZD1222 COVID-19 vaccine. CDR3 sequence: CASSPVGLAHQETQYF. The CDR3 DNA sequence: TGTGCCAGCTCACCGGTTGGACTAGCGCACCAAGAGACCCAGTACTTC. Full variable domain (outside the CDR3, taken from reference TRBV18 and TRBJ2-5): NAGVMQNPRHLVRRRGQEARLRCSPMKGHSHVYWYRQLPEEGLKFMVYLQKENIIDESGMPKERFSAEFPKEGPSILRIQQVVRGDSAAYFCASSPVGLAHQETQYFGPGTRLLVL.